The 4 T cell receptor beta chains below were found in one sample sequenced in a study of siplizumab effects on memory and regulatory T cells. Only in-frame clones appear in the TCRdb table, and some are missing; sequencing was by immunoSEQ multiplex PCR. The table lists approximately 92,000 clones, 85% to 95% of them singletons. Specimen: non-Treg CD4+ T cells sorted from blood. The receptors come from a human donor in good health.

The chain links TRBV5-5 to TRBJ2-5; D unresolved. The V gene's germline CDR1 is SGHKS and CDR2 YYEKEE (reference sequence). The CDR3 runs to 14 residues. The germline V and J ends were trimmed by 1 base and 2 bases, with 9 bases remaining between them. As DNA, the CDR3 is TGTGCCAGCAGCTTGATTCCAAGACAAGAGACCCAGTACTTC. Translation: CASSLIPRQETQYF.

The genes are TRBV30 and TRBJ2-1; D is uncertain. Germline CDR1 GTSNPN, CDR2 SVGIG (reference sequence). This CDR3 region has 15 residues. V was pared by 4 bases and J by 0 bases, with 13 bases between. CDR3 protein: CAWMRRQSSYNEQFF. The CDR3 DNA reads TGTGCCTGGATGAGGCGGCAGAGCTCCTACAATGAGCAGTTCTTC. The whole variable domain, filled in from reference TRBV30 and TRBJ2-1, reads SQTIHQWPATLVQPVGSPLSLECTVEGTSNPNLYWYRQAAGRGLQLLFYSVGIGQISSEVPQNLSASRPQDRQFILSSKKLLLSDSGFYLCAWMRRQSSYNEQFFGPGTRLTVL.

The chain joins TRBV15 to TRBJ2-7, with 8 bases lining up with TRBD1. J was trimmed by 2 bases and V by 11 bases; bases with no gene match: 5. The germline CDR1 and CDR2 sequences are LNHNV and YYDKDF (reference sequence). The length of the CDR3 is 12 residues. The CDR3 DNA is TGTGCCTCCGGACAGGGTCCCTACGAGCAGTACTTC. Protein sequence: CASGQGPYEQYF.

The V call is TRBV27, the J call TRBJ2-7, with a possible D match to TRBD1 (5 bases). This CDR3 has 15 residues. Trimming left V 4 bases short and J 3 bases short, with 16 bases between. Germline CDR1 MNHEY, CDR2 SMNVEV (reference sequence). This CDR3 reads CASSWTRVTLYEQYF. As DNA, the CDR3 is TGTGCCAGCAGTTGGACACGAGTAACCCTCTACGAGCAGTACTTC.